The rows below give T cell receptor beta chains drawn from one sample of a study of T cells in tuberculosis. Sequenced by immunoSEQ multiplex PCR; TCRdb stores in-frame clones only, minus some. The sample contains over 40,000 clones, 95% of which appear only once. The sequenced sample consisted of PBMCs. The receptors shown here come from a donor between 10 and 29 years old with latent tuberculosis or without tuberculosis infection. The CDR3 runs from the conserved cysteine through the conserved F or W. D genes are given only for firm matches. Rows may omit the clone size; those that give it use once, few, many or a size class.

CDR3: CAISEFQGAGMNTEAFF
DNA: TGTGCCATCAGTGAGTTTCAGGGGGCTGGGATGAACACTGAAGCTTTCTTT
D: TRBD1
V: TRBV10-3
size: -
J: TRBJ1-1

CDR3: CASSTAGGLAKNIQYF
DNA: TGTGCCAGCAGCACGGCGGGGGGACTAGCCAAAAACATTCAGTACTTC
D: TRBD2
V: TRBV7-2
size: -
J: TRBJ2-4

CDR3: CASSYRGKLFF
DNA: TGTGCCAGCAGTTACAGAGGGAAACTGTTTTTT
D: -
V: TRBV6-5
size: -
J: TRBJ1-4

CDR3: CASNMGLWYEQFF
DNA: TGTGCCAGCAACATGGGCCTTTGGTATGAGCAGTTCTTC
D: -
V: TRBV28
size: -
J: TRBJ2-1

CDR3: CASSLGQGRETQYF
DNA: TGTGCCAGCAGTTTAGGACAGGGCAGGGAGACCCAGTACTTC
D: TRBD1
V: TRBV27
size: -
J: TRBJ2-5

CDR3: CASSGGTHSNQPQHF
DNA: TGTGCCAGCAGCGGGGGCACCCATAGCAATCAGCCCCAGCATTTT
D: -
V: TRBV7-9
size: -
J: TRBJ1-5

CDR3: CASRREQGDGYTF
DNA: TGTGCCAGCAGAAGAGAACAGGGGGATGGCTACACCTTC
D: TRBD1
V: TRBV7-2
size: -
J: TRBJ1-2

CDR3: CASSPSLESYEQYF
DNA: TGTGCCAGCAGCCCTAGTCTTGAGTCCTACGAGCAGTACTTC
D: -
V: TRBV7-8
size: -
J: TRBJ2-7

CDR3: CASSLRPSGGRETQYF
DNA: TGTGCCAGCAGCTTAAGACCTAGCGGGGGGCGGGAGACCCAGTACTTC
D: TRBD2
V: TRBV7-8
size: -
J: TRBJ2-5

CDR3: CASSLRGTPEAFF
DNA: TGCGCCAGCAGCTTGCGTGGGACTCCTGAAGCTTTCTTT
D: -
V: TRBV5-1
size: -
J: TRBJ1-1

CDR3: CASSYLEGSTEAFF
DNA: TGTGCCAGCAGTTACCTCGAGGGCTCCACTGAAGCTTTCTTT
D: -
V: TRBV6-6
size: -
J: TRBJ1-1

CDR3: CASRHGTINQPQHF
DNA: TGTGCCAGCAGGCACGGGACAATAAATCAGCCCCAGCATTTT
D: -
V: TRBV28
size: -
J: TRBJ1-5

CDR3: CASSRGTGQETQYF
DNA: TGTGCCAGCAGCCGTGGGACAGGCCAAGAGACCCAGTACTTC
D: TRBD1
V: TRBV7-3
size: -
J: TRBJ2-5

CDR3: CASSPPPGAEAFF
DNA: TGTGCCAGCAGCCCGCCGCCGGGGGCTGAAGCTTTCTTT
D: -
V: TRBV5-4
size: -
J: TRBJ1-1

CDR3: CASSPITGFPIPPLHF
DNA: TGCGCCAGCAGCCCGATAACAGGTTTCCCAATTCCGCCCCTCCACTTT
D: -
V: TRBV4-1
size: -
J: TRBJ1-6

CDR3: CASSDEDRGYNEQFF
DNA: TGTGCCAGCAGTGACGAGGACAGGGGCTACAATGAGCAGTTCTTC
D: TRBD1
V: TRBV25-1
size: -
J: TRBJ2-1

CDR3: CAISEAGSGNTIYF
DNA: TGTGCCATCAGTGAGGCGGGATCCGGAAACACCATATATTTT
D: -
V: TRBV10-3
size: -
J: TRBJ1-3

CDR3: CASSYGLNTGELFF
DNA: TGTGCCAGCAGCTACGGACTGAACACCGGGGAGCTGTTTTTT
D: -
V: TRBV5-4
size: -
J: TRBJ2-2

CDR3: CASSEGQGSLQVGGYTF
DNA: TGTGCCAGCAGCGAGGGACAGGGCAGTTTGCAGGTGGGGGGCTACACCTTC
D: TRBD1
V: TRBV11-2
size: -
J: TRBJ1-2

CDR3: CASSLLGPDAPRGTEAFF
DNA: TGTGCCAGCAGCTTGTTAGGACCGGACGCCCCCCGGGGCACTGAAGCTTTCTTT
D: -
V: TRBV7-9
size: -
J: TRBJ1-1

CDR3: CASSYFSPGGTEAFF
DNA: TGTGCCAGCAGTTACTTCTCCCCCGGGGGCACTGAAGCTTTCTTT
D: -
V: TRBV6-5
size: -
J: TRBJ1-1

CDR3: CASRLNYGYTF
DNA: TGTGCCAGCAGACTAAACTATGGCTACACCTTC
D: -
V: TRBV6-1
size: once
J: TRBJ1-2

CDR3: CATSDRVRYNEQFF
DNA: TGCGCCACTTCGGACAGGGTACGCTACAATGAGCAGTTCTTC
D: TRBD1
V: TRBV10-2
size: -
J: TRBJ2-1

CDR3: CASSEPQGALSSPLHF
DNA: TGCGCCAGCAGTGAACCCCAGGGGGCCCTCAGTTCACCCCTCCACTTT
D: TRBD1
V: TRBV10-2
size: once
J: TRBJ1-6

CDR3: CASSLTPTRNTEAFF
DNA: TGTGCCAGCAGCTTAACGCCCACAAGGAACACTGAAGCTTTCTTT
D: -
V: TRBV7-9
size: -
J: TRBJ1-1

CDR3: CAWSPRSGGTDTEAFF
DNA: TGTGCCTGGAGCCCAAGGTCAGGGGGCACGGACACTGAAGCTTTCTTT
D: TRBD1
V: TRBV30
size: -
J: TRBJ1-1

CDR3: CALKGQGLEKLFF
DNA: TGTGCCTTGAAGGGACAGGGGCTTGAAAAACTGTTTTTT
D: TRBD1
V: TRBV30
size: -
J: TRBJ1-4

CDR3: CASSQGYISGTDYEQYF
DNA: TGTGCCAGCAGCCAAGGTTACATCTCCGGGACAGATTACGAGCAGTACTTC
D: TRBD1
V: TRBV14
size: -
J: TRBJ2-7

CDR3: CASSLPFEDRRNTGELFF
DNA: TGTGCCAGCAGCTTACCGTTTGAGGACAGGAGGAACACCGGGGAGCTGTTTTTT
D: TRBD1
V: TRBV7-9
size: -
J: TRBJ2-2

CDR3: CASSPGGNTEAFF
DNA: TGTGCCAGCAGTCCGGGGGGGAACACTGAAGCTTTCTTT
D: -
V: TRBV6-6
size: -
J: TRBJ1-1

CDR3: CASIGDKQGFGNTIYF
DNA: TGTGCCAGCATCGGGGACAAACAGGGCTTTGGAAACACCATATATTTT
D: -
V: TRBV28
size: -
J: TRBJ1-3

CDR3: CASSLSAAGNTEAFF
DNA: TGTGCCAGCAGTTTATCGGCTGCAGGGAACACTGAAGCTTTCTTT
D: -
V: TRBV27
size: -
J: TRBJ1-1

CDR3: CASTGQGAQPQHF
DNA: TGTGCCAGCACCGGACAGGGGGCTCAGCCCCAGCATTTT
D: TRBD1
V: TRBV2
size: -
J: TRBJ1-5

CDR3: CAWSVWGDRGRGAEAFF
DNA: TGTGCCTGGAGTGTATGGGGGGACAGGGGGCGGGGCGCTGAAGCTTTCTTT
D: TRBD1
V: TRBV30
size: once
J: TRBJ1-1

CDR3: CASSELSGGPYEQYF
DNA: TGTGCCAGCAGTGAATTAAGCGGGGGACCCTACGAGCAGTACTTC
D: TRBD2
V: TRBV25-1
size: -
J: TRBJ2-7

CDR3: CASSSQRGASPLYEQYF
DNA: TGTGCCAGTAGCTCTCAGCGGGGGGCCTCTCCATTATACGAGCAGTACTTC
D: TRBD2
V: TRBV5-6
size: -
J: TRBJ2-7

CDR3: CASSFTGGQADTQYF
DNA: TGTGCCAGCAGCTTTACGGGGGGTCAGGCAGATACGCAGTATTTT
D: TRBD2
V: TRBV7-6
size: -
J: TRBJ2-3

CDR3: CASSLGGTDPQPQHF
DNA: TGTGCCAGCAGCTTGGGGGGGACTGACCCTCAGCCCCAGCATTTT
D: -
V: TRBV5-4
size: once
J: TRBJ1-5

CDR3: CASSFVLSGANVLTF
DNA: TGTGCCAGCAGTTTCGTCCTCTCTGGGGCCAACGTCCTGACTTTC
D: -
V: TRBV27
size: -
J: TRBJ2-6

CDR3: CASSVLNGGGYTF
DNA: TGTGCCAGCAGTGTGCTCAACGGCGGTGGCTACACCTTC
D: -
V: TRBV6-1
size: -
J: TRBJ1-2

CDR3: CASSTSGQGNSPLHF
DNA: TGTGCCAGCAGTACCTCGGGACAGGGTAATTCACCCCTCCACTTT
D: TRBD1
V: TRBV28
size: -
J: TRBJ1-6

CDR3: CASSFSGANTEAFF
DNA: TGTGCCAGCAGTTTTTCGGGAGCTAACACTGAAGCTTTCTTT
D: -
V: TRBV6-5
size: once
J: TRBJ1-1

CDR3: CASSIFKGYEQYF
DNA: TGTGCCAGTAGTATTTTCAAGGGGTACGAGCAGTACTTC
D: -
V: TRBV19
size: -
J: TRBJ2-7

CDR3: CATSPGVFGKGAWYGYTF
DNA: TGTGCCACCAGCCCAGGGGTGTTTGGGAAGGGGGCATGGTATGGCTACACCTTC
D: TRBD1
V: TRBV15
size: -
J: TRBJ1-2

CDR3: CAISKDRGLYEQYF
DNA: TGTGCCATCAGTAAAGACAGGGGGCTGTACGAGCAGTACTTC
D: TRBD1
V: TRBV10-3
size: -
J: TRBJ2-7

CDR3: CASGTGTGSSYEQYF
DNA: TGTGCTAGTGGCACCGGGACAGGTAGCTCCTACGAGCAGTACTTC
D: TRBD1
V: TRBV12-5
size: -
J: TRBJ2-7

CDR3: CASSLVAGGLETQYF
DNA: TGTGCCAGCAGCTTGGTTGCGGGGGGGTTGGAGACCCAGTACTTC
D: TRBD2
V: TRBV5-4
size: -
J: TRBJ2-5

CDR3: CASSLLVLDISNTGELFF
DNA: TGTGCCAGTAGCTTATTGGTATTGGACATTTCGAACACCGGGGAGCTGTTTTTT
D: -
V: TRBV19
size: -
J: TRBJ2-2

CDR3: CASSPGTSGTDTQYF
DNA: TGTGCCAGCAGCCCCGGGACTAGCGGCACAGATACGCAGTATTTT
D: TRBD2
V: TRBV9
size: -
J: TRBJ2-3

CDR3: CASSMRGRETQYF
DNA: TGTGCCAGCAGTATGCGGGGGAGGGAGACCCAGTACTTC
D: TRBD2
V: TRBV6-5
size: -
J: TRBJ2-5

CDR3: CASSLGAGGIPYEQYF
DNA: TGTGCCAGCAGCTTGGGTGCGGGGGGGATCCCCTACGAGCAGTACTTC
D: TRBD2
V: TRBV7-2
size: -
J: TRBJ2-7

CDR3: CASSLDRGNGYTF
DNA: TGCGCCAGCAGCTTGGATAGGGGGAATGGCTACACCTTC
D: -
V: TRBV5-1
size: once
J: TRBJ1-2

CDR3: CASRLPGGGTEAFF
DNA: TGTGCCAGCAGACTTCCCGGGGGGGGCACTGAAGCTTTCTTT
D: -
V: TRBV6-5
size: -
J: TRBJ1-1

CDR3: CASSLDSGAGTEAFF
DNA: TGCGCCAGCAGCTTGGATTCAGGGGCGGGCACTGAAGCTTTCTTT
D: -
V: TRBV5-1
size: -
J: TRBJ1-1

CDR3: CASRLGSPGEQYF
DNA: TGCGCCAGCAGATTAGGGAGCCCGGGCGAGCAGTACTTC
D: -
V: TRBV5-1
size: -
J: TRBJ2-7

CDR3: CAAGTGVSNQPQHF
DNA: TGTGCCGCGGGGACAGGGGTTAGCAATCAGCCCCAGCATTTT
D: TRBD1
V: TRBV27
size: -
J: TRBJ1-5

CDR3: CASSNNTDRANYGYTF
DNA: TGTGCCAGCAGCAATAACACTGACAGAGCTAACTATGGCTACACCTTC
D: -
V: TRBV28
size: -
J: TRBJ1-2

CDR3: CASSTLAGQETQYF
DNA: TGTGCCAGCAGTACCCTAGCGGGCCAAGAGACCCAGTACTTC
D: TRBD2
V: TRBV6-5
size: -
J: TRBJ2-5

CDR3: CAISDRADGYTF
DNA: TGTGCCATCTCTGACAGGGCTGATGGCTACACCTTC
D: TRBD1
V: TRBV2
size: -
J: TRBJ1-2

CDR3: CASSGGQDYNEQFF
DNA: TGTGCCAGCAGCGGAGGACAGGACTACAATGAGCAGTTCTTC
D: TRBD1
V: TRBV9
size: -
J: TRBJ2-1